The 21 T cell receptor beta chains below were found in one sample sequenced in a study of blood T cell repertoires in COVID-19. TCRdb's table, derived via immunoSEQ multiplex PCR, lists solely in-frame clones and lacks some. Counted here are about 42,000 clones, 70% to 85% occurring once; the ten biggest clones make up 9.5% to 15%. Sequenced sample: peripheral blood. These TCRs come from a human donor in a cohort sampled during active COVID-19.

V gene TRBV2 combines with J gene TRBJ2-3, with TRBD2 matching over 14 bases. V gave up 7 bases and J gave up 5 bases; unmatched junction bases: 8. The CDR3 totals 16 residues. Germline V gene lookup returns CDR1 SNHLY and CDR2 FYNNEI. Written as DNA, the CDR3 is TGTGCCAGCAACCCGGGACTAGCGGGGGTAAGAGATACGCAGTATTTT. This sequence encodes CASNPGLAGVRDTQYF.

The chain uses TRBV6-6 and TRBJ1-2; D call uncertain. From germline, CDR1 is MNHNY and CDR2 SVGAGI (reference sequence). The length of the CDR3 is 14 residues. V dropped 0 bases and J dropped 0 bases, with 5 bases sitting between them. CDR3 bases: TGTGCCAGCAGTTACTCAAGCTCTAACTATGGCTACACCTTC. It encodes CASSYSSSNYGYTF.

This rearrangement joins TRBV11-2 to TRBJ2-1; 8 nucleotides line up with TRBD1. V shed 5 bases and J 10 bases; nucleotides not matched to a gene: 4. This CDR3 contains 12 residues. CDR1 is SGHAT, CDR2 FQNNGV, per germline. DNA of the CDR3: TGTGCCAGCAGCCCCGGACAGGGAGAGCAGTTCTTC. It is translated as CASSPGQGEQFF.

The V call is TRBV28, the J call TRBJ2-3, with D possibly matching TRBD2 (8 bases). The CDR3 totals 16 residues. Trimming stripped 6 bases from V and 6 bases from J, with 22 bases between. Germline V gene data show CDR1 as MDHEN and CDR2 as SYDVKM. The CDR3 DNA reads TGTGCCAGCAGCCTTGACAGGGCCGGGGGGGCCGATACGCAGTATTTT. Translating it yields CASSLDRAGGADTQYF.

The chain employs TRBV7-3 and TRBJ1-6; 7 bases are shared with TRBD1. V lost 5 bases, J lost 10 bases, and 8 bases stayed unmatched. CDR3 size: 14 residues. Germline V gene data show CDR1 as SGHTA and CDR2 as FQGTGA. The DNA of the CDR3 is TGTGCCAGCAGCCCGACAGGGTCGCGCTCACCCCTCCACTTT. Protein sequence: CASSPTGSRSPLHF.

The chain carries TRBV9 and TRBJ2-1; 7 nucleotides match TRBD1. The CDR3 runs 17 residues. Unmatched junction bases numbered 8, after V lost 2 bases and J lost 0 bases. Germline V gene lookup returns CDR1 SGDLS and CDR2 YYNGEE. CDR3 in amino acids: CASSVGKGAISYNEQFF. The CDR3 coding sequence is TGTGCCAGCAGCGTGGGTAAGGGGGCGATCTCCTACAATGAGCAGTTCTTC.

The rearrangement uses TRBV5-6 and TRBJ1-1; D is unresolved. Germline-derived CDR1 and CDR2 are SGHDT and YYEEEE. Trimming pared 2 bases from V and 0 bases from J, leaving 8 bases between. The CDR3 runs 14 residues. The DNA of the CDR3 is TGTGCCAGCAGCTTAGGTCAGGTGAACACTGAAGCTTTCTTT. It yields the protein CASSLGQVNTEAFF.

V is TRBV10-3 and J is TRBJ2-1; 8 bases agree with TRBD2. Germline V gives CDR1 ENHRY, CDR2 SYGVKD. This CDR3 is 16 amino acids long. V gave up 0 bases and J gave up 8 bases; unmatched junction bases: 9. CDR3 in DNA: TGTGCCATCAGTGAGTCTGGGCGGGGAGCGGGAGATGAGCAGTTCTTC. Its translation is CAISESGRGAGDEQFF.

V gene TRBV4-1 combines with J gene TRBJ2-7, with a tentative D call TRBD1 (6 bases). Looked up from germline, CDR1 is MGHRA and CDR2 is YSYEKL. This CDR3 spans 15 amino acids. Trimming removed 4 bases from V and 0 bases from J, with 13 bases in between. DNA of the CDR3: TGCGCCAGCAGCCCGACAGGTGATAGCTCCTACGAGCAGTACTTC. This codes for CASSPTGDSSYEQYF.

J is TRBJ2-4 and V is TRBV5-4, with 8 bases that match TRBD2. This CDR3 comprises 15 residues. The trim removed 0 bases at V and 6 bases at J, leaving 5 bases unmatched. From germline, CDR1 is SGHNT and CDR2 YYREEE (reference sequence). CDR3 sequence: CASSLAGAGGNIQYF. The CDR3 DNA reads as TGTGCCAGCAGCTTGGCCGGGGCGGGGGGAAACATTCAGTACTTC. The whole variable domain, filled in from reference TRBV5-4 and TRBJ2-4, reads ETGVTQSPTHLIKTRGQQVTLRCSSQSGHNTVSWYQQALGQGPQFIFQYYREEENGRGNFPPRFSGLQFPNYSSELNVNALELDDSALYLCASSLAGAGGNIQYFGAGTRLSVL.

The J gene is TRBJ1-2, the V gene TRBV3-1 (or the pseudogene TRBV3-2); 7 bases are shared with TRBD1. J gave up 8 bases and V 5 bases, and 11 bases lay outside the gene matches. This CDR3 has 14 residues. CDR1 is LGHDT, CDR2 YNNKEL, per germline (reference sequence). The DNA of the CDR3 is TGTGCCAGCAGCAACCCGACAGGGAAGAGCGGCTACACCTTC. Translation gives CASSNPTGKSGYTF.

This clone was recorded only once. The CDR3 sequence is CAWRLAGGTDTQYF. The CDR3 nucleotides are TGTGCCTGGAGGCTAGCGGGGGGCACAGATACGCAGTATTTT. This sequence joins TRBV30 and TRBJ2-3; 10 bases are a match to TRBD2. The V gene end was trimmed by 3 bases and the J gene end by 1 base; junction bases not matched to a gene: 1. The V gene's germline CDR1 is GTSNPN and CDR2 SVGIG (reference sequence). The CDR3 sequence is 14 residues long.

CDR3: CASSPPGVDSNQPQHF. CDR3 bases: TGTGCCAGCAGTCCCCCCGGCGTAGACTCCAATCAGCCCCAGCATTTT. The V gene is TRBV28, the J gene TRBJ1-5; no clear D gene. Germline CDR1 is MDHEN and CDR2 is SYDVKM. V lost 5 bases, J lost 3 bases, and 17 bases lay in between. CDR3 length: 16 amino acids.

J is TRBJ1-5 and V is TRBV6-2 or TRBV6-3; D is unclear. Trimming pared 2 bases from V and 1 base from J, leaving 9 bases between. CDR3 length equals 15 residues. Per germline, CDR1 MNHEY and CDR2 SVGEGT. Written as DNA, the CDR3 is TGTGCCAGCAGTTACCGCGAGGGAAGCAATCAGCCCCAGCATTTT. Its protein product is CASSYREGSNQPQHF.

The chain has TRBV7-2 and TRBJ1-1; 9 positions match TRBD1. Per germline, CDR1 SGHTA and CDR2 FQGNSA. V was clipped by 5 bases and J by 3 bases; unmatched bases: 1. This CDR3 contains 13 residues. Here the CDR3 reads CASSRTGDTEAFF. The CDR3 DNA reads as TGTGCCAGCAGCCGGACAGGGGACACTGAAGCTTTCTTT.

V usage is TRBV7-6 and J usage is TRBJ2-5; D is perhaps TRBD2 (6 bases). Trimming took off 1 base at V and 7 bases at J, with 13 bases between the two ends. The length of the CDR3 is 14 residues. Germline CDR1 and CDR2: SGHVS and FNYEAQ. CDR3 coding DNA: TGTGCCAGCAGCTTAGATGGGGCGGAGGGGACCCAGTACTTC. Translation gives CASSLDGAEGTQYF.

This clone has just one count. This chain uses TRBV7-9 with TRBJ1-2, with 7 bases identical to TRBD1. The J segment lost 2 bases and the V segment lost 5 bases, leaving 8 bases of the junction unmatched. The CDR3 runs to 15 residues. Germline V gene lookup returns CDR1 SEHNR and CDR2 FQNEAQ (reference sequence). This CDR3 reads CASSADRGRNYGYTF. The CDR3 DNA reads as TGTGCCAGCAGCGCAGATAGGGGGCGCAACTATGGCTACACCTTC.

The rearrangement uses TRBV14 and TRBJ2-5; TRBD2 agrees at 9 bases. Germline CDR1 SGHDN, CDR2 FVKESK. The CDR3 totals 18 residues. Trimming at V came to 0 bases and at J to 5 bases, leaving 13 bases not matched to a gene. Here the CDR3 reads CASSQDKGAGGFGETQYF. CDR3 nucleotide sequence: TGTGCCAGCAGCCAAGACAAGGGAGCGGGGGGCTTCGGTGAGACCCAGTACTTC.

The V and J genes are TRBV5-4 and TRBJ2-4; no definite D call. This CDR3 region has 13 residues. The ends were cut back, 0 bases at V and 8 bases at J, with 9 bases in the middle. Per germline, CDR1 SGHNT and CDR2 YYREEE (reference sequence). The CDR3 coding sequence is TGTGCCAGCAGCTTGGGCCAGGTACACATTCAGTACTTC. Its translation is CASSLGQVHIQYF.

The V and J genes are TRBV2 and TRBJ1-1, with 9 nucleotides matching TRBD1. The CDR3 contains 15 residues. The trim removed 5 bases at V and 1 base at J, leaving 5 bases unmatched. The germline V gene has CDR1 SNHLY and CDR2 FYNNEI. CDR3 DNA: TGTGCCAGCAGTCGCCGGGACAGGGCGAACACTGAAGCTTTCTTT. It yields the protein CASSRRDRANTEAFF. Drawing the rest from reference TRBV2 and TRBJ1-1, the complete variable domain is EPEVTQTPSHQVTQMGQEVILRCVPISNHLYFYWYRQILGQKVEFLVSFYNNEISEKSEIFDDQFSVERPDGSNFTLKIRSTKLEDSAMYFCASSRRDRANTEAFFGQGTRLTVV.

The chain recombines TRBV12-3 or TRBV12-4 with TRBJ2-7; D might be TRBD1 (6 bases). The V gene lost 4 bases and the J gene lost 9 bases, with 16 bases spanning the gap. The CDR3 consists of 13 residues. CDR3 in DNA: TGTGCCAGCAGTTCCCAACCTGACAGGCCGCAGTACTTC. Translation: CASSSQPDRPQYF.